The 18 T cell receptor beta chains below come from one sample, sequenced in a study of T cells after yellow fever vaccination. TCRdb recomputed calls from the 5' RACE reads with MiXCR, one row per CDR3 protein. The sample has hundreds of thousands of distinct CDR3 sequences, about 6.2% seen once; the top ten hold over 12%. Source: PBMCs, taken 5 days after the yellow fever booster vaccination. These receptors all stem from a man aged 30-40 years who received the YFV17D yellow fever vaccine.

This clonotype was seen repeatedly, ten times or more. The CDR3: CASRARTDQPQHF. For the CDR3, the DNA is TGCGCCAGCAGGGCCAGGACAGATCAGCCCCAGCATTTT. This chain joins TRBV10-2 and TRBJ1-5; a weak D match, TRBD1 (6 bases). V lost 6 bases to trimming and J lost 5 bases, with 11 bases between them. The CDR3 runs 13 residues. CDR1 and CDR2 from the germline V gene are WSHSY and SAAADI.

This clonotype was detected many times. The chain joins TRBV11-2 to TRBJ2-7, with D unresolved. V was shortened by 5 bases and J by 5 bases, with 10 bases between the two germline ends. The CDR3 covers 12 residues. CDR1 and CDR2 from the germline V gene are SGHAT and FQNNGV. CDR3: CASSAGLDEQYF. In DNA, the CDR3 is TGTGCCAGCAGCGCCGGTCTGGACGAGCAGTACTTC.

This clonotype was seen repeatedly, ten times or more. V and J are TRBV15 and TRBJ2-3; TRBD2 agrees at 10 bases. With V trimmed by 5 bases and J by 5 bases, 10 bases remained unmatched. The CDR3 is 16 amino acids. Germline V gene sequence: CDR1 LNHNV, CDR2 YYDKDF (reference sequence). Written as DNA, the CDR3 is TGTGCCACCAGCCGGGGGAGCGGGAGGGCCGAAGATACGCAGTATTTT. This sequence encodes CATSRGSGRAEDTQYF.

In this sample, this clonotype turned up a few times. V is TRBV4-2 and J is TRBJ2-7; TRBD2 matches 9 bases. The V and J ends lost 0 bases and 13 bases, in that order; junction bases with no gene match: 7. The CDR3 runs to 13 residues. Germline CDR1 reads LGHNA; CDR2 reads YNFKEQ. The CDR3 DNA follows: TGTGCCAGCAGCCAAGACTTTGCGGGAGGGCCCTACTTC. Translating it yields CASSQDFAGGPYF.

This clonotype came up many times. The rearrangement uses TRBV24-1 and TRBJ2-1, with 8 bases lining up with TRBD1. Germline assignment: CDR1 KGHDR and CDR2 SFDVKD. The J segment lost 12 bases and the V segment lost 3 bases, leaving 3 bases of the junction unmatched. The CDR3 totals 12 residues. The DNA for the CDR3 is TGTGCCACCAGTGATGGCACAGGGGGGCAGTTCTTC. Translated: CATSDGTGGQFF.

Notes on this clonotype: A read error may account for a junction end that differs from germline. The CDR3 reads CASGYATSGTETQYF. As DNA, the CDR3 is TGTGCCAGCGGTTACGCGACTAGCGGGACGGAGACCCAGTACTTC. The chain uses TRBV6-2 or TRBV6-3 and TRBJ2-5, with 11 bases lining up with TRBD2. This CDR3 has 15 residues. Germline V CDR1 and CDR2: MNHEY, SVGEGT.

The chain combines TRBV6-1 with TRBJ1-4; D is unresolved. The CDR3 is 13 amino acids. CDR1 and CDR2 from the germline V gene are MNHNS and SASEGT. The V and J ends lost 8 bases and 2 bases respectively, with 9 bases between them. This CDR3 is CASSVWTNEKLFF. CDR3 nucleotide sequence: TGTGCCAGCTCGGTGTGGACTAATGAAAAACTGTTTTTT.

This clonotype came up a few times. The chain is built from TRBV10-3 and TRBJ2-2; a possible D gene is TRBD1 (6 bases). From germline, CDR1 is ENHRY and CDR2 SYGVKD. The V and J ends lost 6 bases and 3 bases respectively, with 11 bases between them. The CDR3 consists of 14 residues. CDR3 protein: CAISSQGDTGELFF. DNA for the CDR3: TGTGCCATCAGCTCACAGGGAGACACCGGGGAGCTGTTTTTT.

The V gene is TRBV5-4, the J gene TRBJ2-2; 9 bases line up with TRBD1. V lost 4 bases to trimming and J lost 3 bases; unmatched junction nucleotides: 4. From germline, CDR1 is SGHNT and CDR2 YYREEE (reference sequence). This CDR3 has 15 residues. CDR3 sequence reads: CASSKGTGYTGELFF. The DNA of the CDR3 is TGTGCCAGCAGCAAAGGGACAGGGTACACCGGGGAGCTGTTTTTT.

This clonotype was seen a few times. This rearrangement joins TRBV7-2 to TRBJ2-7; 8 bases agree with TRBD2. This CDR3 comprises 15 residues. Germline lookup yields CDR1 SGHTA and CDR2 FQGNSA. Trimming at V came to 5 bases and at J to 2 bases, leaving 8 bases not matched to a gene. The CDR3 region has the DNA TGTGCCAGCAGCGCCAATAGCGGGGCGCCCTACGAGCAGTACTTC. Its translation: CASSANSGAPYEQYF.

In this sample, this clonotype turned up a few times. This chain links TRBV10-2 with TRBJ2-3, with 10 bases matching TRBD2. V gave up 0 bases and J gave up 2 bases; unmatched junction bases: 8. Germline V gene sequence: CDR1 WSHSY, CDR2 SAAADI. The CDR3 length is 18 residues. The CDR3 DNA sequence: TGCGCCAGCAGTGAGTCGATGCTAGCGGGAGTGCACACAGATACGCAGTATTTT. Translating it yields CASSESMLAGVHTDTQYF.

This clonotype has more than one count but fewer than ten. This chain links TRBV20-1 with TRBJ1-5; 8 bases agree with TRBD1. CDR1 and CDR2 (germline): DFQATT, SNEGSKA (reference sequence). This CDR3 spans 13 amino acids. With 5 bases clipped from V and 7 bases from J, the junction kept 7 bases outside the gene matches. For the CDR3, the DNA is TGCAGTGCTGTGACAGGGGCGAGACAGCCCCAGCATTTT. Translating it yields CSAVTGARQPQHF.

This clonotype was seen a handful of times. The rearrangement links TRBV29-1 to TRBJ2-2, with D perhaps matching TRBD2 (6 bases). The CDR3 extends over 15 amino acids. V lost 1 base to trimming and J lost 1 base, with 10 bases between them. Germline CDR1 is SQVTM and CDR2 is ANQGSEA. The CDR3 reads CSVEVPSENTGELFF. The CDR3 DNA sequence: TGCAGCGTTGAAGTTCCTAGCGAGAACACCGGGGAGCTGTTTTTT.

This clonotype was picked up a small number of times. The chain uses TRBV7-2 and TRBJ2-7, with 8 bases lining up with TRBD2. Germline V gene sequence: CDR1 SGHTA, CDR2 FQGNSA. Germline trimming cut 2 bases from V and 6 bases from J; bases unmatched to any gene: 9. CDR3 size: 15 residues. The CDR3 nucleotides are TGTGCCAGCAGCTTATTAGGGCCTAGCGGGTCCGAGCAGTACTTC. Protein product: CASSLLGPSGSEQYF. Drawing the rest from reference TRBV7-2 and TRBJ2-7, the complete variable domain is GAGVSQSPSNKVTEKGKDVELRCDPISGHTALYWYRQSLGQGLEFLIYFQGNSAPDKSGLPSDRFSAERTGGSVSTLTIQRTQQEDSAVYLCASSLLGPSGSEQYFGPGTRLTVT.

In its sample, this clonotype was seen many times. For the CDR3, the DNA is TGTGCCACCAGCAGAGACGGGAAGGCCGGGGAGCTGTTTTTT. This gives the protein CATSRDGKAGELFF. This chain connects TRBV15 to TRBJ2-2; maybe TRBD2 (5 bases). V was trimmed by 0 bases and J by 6 bases, leaving 8 bases between them. Per germline, CDR1 LNHNV and CDR2 YYDKDF (reference sequence). CDR3 size: 14 residues.

This chain joins TRBV10-3 and TRBJ2-7, with 8 nucleotides matching TRBD1. Trimming removed 10 bases from V and 2 bases from J; junction bases left unmatched: 7. Germline V gene sequence: CDR1 ENHRY, CDR2 SYGVKD. The CDR3 covers 13 residues. The CDR3 coding sequence is TGTGCCAGTTCGACAGGGGACCCCTACGAGCAGTACTTC. Protein product: CASSTGDPYEQYF.

In this sample, this clonotype turned up many times. The chain carries TRBV29-1 and TRBJ2-3; no clear D gene. The CDR3 contains 12 residues. Germline CDR1 SQVTM, CDR2 ANQGSEA. V shed 4 bases and J shed 2 bases, with 7 bases lying between them. CDR3 sequence reads: CSVVTPTDTQYF. As DNA, the CDR3 is TGCAGCGTTGTGACCCCCACAGATACGCAGTATTTT.

There are many counts of this clonotype. The CDR3 sequence: CASSPDRATYNEQFF. The CDR3 nucleotides are TGTGCCAGCTCACCGGACAGGGCCACCTACAATGAGCAGTTCTTC. This chain connects TRBV18 to TRBJ2-1; 8 positions agree with TRBD1. CDR1 is KGHSH, CDR2 LQKENI, per germline. This CDR3 is 15 amino acids long. V dropped 3 bases and J dropped 2; count of bases not matched to a gene: 3.